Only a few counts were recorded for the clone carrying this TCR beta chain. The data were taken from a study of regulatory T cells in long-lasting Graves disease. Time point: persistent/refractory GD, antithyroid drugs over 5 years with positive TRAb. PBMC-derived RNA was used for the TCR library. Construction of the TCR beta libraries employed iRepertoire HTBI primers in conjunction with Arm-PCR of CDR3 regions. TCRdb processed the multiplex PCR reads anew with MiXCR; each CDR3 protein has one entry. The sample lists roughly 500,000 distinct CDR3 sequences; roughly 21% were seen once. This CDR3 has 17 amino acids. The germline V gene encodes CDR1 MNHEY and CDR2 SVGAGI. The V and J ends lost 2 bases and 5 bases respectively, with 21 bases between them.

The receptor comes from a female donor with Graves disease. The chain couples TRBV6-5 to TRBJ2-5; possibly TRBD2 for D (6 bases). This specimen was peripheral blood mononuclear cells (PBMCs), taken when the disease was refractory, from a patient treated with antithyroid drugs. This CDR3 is CASSYLGPSVVGETQYF. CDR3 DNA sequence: TGTGCCAGCAGTTACCTAGGGCCTAGCGTAGTCGGGGAGACCCAGTACTTC.